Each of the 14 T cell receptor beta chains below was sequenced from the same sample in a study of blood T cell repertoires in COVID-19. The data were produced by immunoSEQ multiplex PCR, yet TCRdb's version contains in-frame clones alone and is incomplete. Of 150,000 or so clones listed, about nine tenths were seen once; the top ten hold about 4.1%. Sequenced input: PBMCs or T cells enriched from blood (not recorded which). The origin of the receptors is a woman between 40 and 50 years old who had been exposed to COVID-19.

CDR3 in DNA: TGCGCCAGCAGCCAAGGTCTTCTTGGGCACACTGAAGCTTTCTTT. Translation gives CASSQGLLGHTEAFF. V usage is TRBV4-3 and J usage is TRBJ1-1; D gene ambiguous. Trimming took off 1 base at V and 3 bases at J, with 12 bases between the two ends. CDR1 and CDR2 (germline): LGHNA, YSLEER. The CDR3 contains 15 residues.

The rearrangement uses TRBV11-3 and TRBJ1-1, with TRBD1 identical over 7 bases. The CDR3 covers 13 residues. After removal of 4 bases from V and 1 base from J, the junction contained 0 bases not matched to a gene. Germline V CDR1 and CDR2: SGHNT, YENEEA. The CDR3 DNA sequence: TGTGCCAGCAGCTGGACAGGGAACACTGAAGCTTTCTTT. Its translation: CASSWTGNTEAFF.

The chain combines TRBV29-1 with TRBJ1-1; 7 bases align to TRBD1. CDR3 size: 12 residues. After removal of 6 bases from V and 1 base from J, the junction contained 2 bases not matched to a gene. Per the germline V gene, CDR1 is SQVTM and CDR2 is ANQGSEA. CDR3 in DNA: TGCAGCGTGGACAGGCGGAACACTGAAGCTTTCTTT. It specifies CSVDRRNTEAFF.

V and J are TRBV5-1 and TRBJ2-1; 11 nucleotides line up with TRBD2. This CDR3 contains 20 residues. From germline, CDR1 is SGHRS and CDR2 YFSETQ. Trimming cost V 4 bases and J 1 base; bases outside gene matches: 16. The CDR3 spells CASSGGLAGASSESYNEQFF. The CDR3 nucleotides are TGCGCCAGCAGCGGCGGACTAGCGGGCGCTTCTTCCGAGTCCTACAATGAGCAGTTCTTC.

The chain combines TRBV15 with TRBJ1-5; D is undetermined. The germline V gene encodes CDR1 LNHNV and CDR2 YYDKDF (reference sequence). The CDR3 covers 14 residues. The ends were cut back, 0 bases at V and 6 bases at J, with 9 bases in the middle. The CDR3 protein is CATSRDELGQPQHF. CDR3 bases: TGTGCCACCAGCAGAGATGAGCTCGGTCAGCCCCAGCATTTT.

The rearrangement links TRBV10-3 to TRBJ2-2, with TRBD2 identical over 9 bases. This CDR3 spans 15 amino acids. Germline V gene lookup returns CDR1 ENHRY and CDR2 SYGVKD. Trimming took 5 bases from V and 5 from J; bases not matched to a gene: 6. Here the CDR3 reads CAISLSGSDTGELFF. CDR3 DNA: TGTGCCATCAGTCTTAGCGGGAGTGATACCGGGGAGCTGTTTTTT.

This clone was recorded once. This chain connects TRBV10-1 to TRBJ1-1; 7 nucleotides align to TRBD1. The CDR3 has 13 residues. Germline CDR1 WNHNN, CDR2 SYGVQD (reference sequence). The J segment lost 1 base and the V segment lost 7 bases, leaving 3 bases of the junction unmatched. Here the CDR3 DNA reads TGCGCCAGCAAACGGGACAGGAACACTGAAGCTTTCTTT. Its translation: CASKRDRNTEAFF.

The CDR3 sequence: CASSEVQGMNTEAFF. The CDR3 bases are TGTGCCAGCAGCGAGGTTCAGGGAATGAACACTGAAGCTTTCTTT. The gene calls are TRBV7-9 and TRBJ1-1; D is perhaps TRBD1 (5 bases). Looked up from germline, CDR1 is SEHNR and CDR2 is FQNEAQ (reference sequence). V dropped 5 bases and J dropped 0 bases, with 13 bases sitting between them. There are 15 residues in the CDR3.

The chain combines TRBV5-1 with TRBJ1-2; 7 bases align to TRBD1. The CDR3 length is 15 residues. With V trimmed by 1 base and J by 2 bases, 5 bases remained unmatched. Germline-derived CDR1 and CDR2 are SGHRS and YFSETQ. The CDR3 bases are TGCGCCAGCAGCTTGAGGTCAGGGGGGAACTATGGCTACACCTTC. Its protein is CASSLRSGGNYGYTF.

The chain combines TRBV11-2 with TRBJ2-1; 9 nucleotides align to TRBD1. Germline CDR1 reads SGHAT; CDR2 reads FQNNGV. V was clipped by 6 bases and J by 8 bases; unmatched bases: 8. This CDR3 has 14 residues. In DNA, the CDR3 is TGTGCCAGCAGAGGCGGGGACAGGGAGCATGAGCAGTTCTTC. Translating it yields CASRGGDREHEQFF.

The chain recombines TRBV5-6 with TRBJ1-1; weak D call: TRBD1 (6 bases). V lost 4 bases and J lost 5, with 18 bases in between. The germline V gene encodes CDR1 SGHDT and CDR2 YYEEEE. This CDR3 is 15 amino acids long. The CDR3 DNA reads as TGTGCCAGCAGCCCCAACAGGGTGGTAAGTACTGAAGCTTTCTTT. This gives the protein CASSPNRVVSTEAFF.

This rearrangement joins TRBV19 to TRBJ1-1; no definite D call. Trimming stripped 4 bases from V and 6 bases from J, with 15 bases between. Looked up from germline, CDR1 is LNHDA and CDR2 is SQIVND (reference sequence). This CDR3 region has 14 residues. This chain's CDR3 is CASSNIGWSAEAFF. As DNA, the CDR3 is TGTGCCAGTAGTAACATTGGGTGGAGTGCTGAAGCTTTCTTT.

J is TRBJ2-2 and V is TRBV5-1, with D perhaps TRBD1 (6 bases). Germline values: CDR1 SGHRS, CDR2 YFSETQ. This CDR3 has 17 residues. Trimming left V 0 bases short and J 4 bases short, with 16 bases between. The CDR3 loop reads CASSLAGTGLGTGELFF. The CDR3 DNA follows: TGCGCCAGCAGCTTGGCCGGAACAGGGTTGGGCACCGGGGAGCTGTTTTTT.

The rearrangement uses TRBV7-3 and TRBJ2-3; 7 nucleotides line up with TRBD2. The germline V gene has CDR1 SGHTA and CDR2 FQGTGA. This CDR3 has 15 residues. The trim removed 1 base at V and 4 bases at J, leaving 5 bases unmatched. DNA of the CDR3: TGTGCCAGCAGCTTAATTGGCGGGGGTCCAGATACGCAGTATTTT. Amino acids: CASSLIGGGPDTQYF.